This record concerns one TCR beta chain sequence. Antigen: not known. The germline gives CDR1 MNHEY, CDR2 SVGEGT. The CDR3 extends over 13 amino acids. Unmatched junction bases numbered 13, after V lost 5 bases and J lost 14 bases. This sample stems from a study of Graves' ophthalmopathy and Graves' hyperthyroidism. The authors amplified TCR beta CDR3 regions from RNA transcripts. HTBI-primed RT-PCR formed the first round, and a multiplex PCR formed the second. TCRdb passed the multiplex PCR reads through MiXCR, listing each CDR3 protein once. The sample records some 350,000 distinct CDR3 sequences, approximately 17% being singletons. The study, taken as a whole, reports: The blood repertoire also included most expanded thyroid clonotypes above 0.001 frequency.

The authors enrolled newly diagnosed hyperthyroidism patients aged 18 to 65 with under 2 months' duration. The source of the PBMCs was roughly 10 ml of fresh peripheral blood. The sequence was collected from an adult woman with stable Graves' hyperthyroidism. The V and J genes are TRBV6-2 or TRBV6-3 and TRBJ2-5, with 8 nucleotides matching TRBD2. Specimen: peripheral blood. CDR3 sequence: CASSRPVAGRRYF. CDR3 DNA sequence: TGTGCCAGCAGTCGACCGGTAGCGGGAAGGAGATACTTC.